The 18 T cell receptor beta chains presented below share a single source sample, sequenced in a study of siplizumab effects on memory and regulatory T cells. Data came from immunoSEQ multiplex PCR; TCRdb stores just in-frame clones and leaves some out. The data show approximately 82,000 clones, with roughly 89% seen just once and roughly 1.4% held by the top ten. The sample consisted of Tregs sorted from blood. The receptors derive from a human donor in good health.

The chain has TRBV6-5 and TRBJ2-7; D uncertain. CDR1 and CDR2 (germline): MNHEY, SVGAGI. CDR3 length equals 11 residues. With 0 bases removed from V and 7 bases from J, the gap between germline ends came to 4 bases. In DNA, the CDR3 is TGTGCCAGCAGTTACTCGAAGGAGCAGTACTTC. Amino acids: CASSYSKEQYF.

The rearrangement uses TRBV28 and TRBJ2-5; D is unresolved. The CDR3 runs to 15 residues. Trimming pared 1 base from V and 1 base from J, leaving 10 bases between. The germline gives CDR1 MDHEN, CDR2 SYDVKM. The CDR3, as DNA: TGTGCCAGCAGTTTATCTGTAAGCACCCAAGAGACCCAGTACTTC. It codes for CASSLSVSTQETQYF.

This clone has a single count. The chain joins TRBV4-1 to TRBJ2-5; 8 bases map to TRBD2. This CDR3 comprises 18 residues. Unmatched junction bases numbered 18, after V lost 6 bases and J lost 3 bases. The germline V gene has CDR1 MGHRA and CDR2 YSYEKL. DNA of the CDR3: TGCGCCAGCAGTCCTGCAGTGGGGTTAGCGGGGAAAAAAGAGACCCAGTACTTC. Translation gives CASSPAVGLAGKKETQYF.

The chain has TRBV5-4 and TRBJ2-3, with D unresolved. Trimming took 1 base from V and 2 from J, leaving 8 bases between them. CDR1 and CDR2 (germline): SGHNT, YYREEE (reference sequence). The CDR3 is 14 amino acids. CDR3 residues: CASSLPDDTDTQYF. The CDR3 DNA is TGTGCCAGCAGCTTGCCGGACGACACAGATACGCAGTATTTT.

This clone was recorded once. The chain recombines TRBV6-1 with TRBJ1-2, with 7 nucleotides matching TRBD1. The germline CDR1 and CDR2 sequences are MNHNS and SASEGT. Losses at the gene ends were 7 bases for V and 0 bases for J; bases not matched to a gene: 8. The CDR3 covers 15 residues. In DNA, the CDR3 is TGTGCCAGCACCTTCTCGGACAGGTCTAACTATGGCTACACCTTC. It encodes CASTFSDRSNYGYTF.

V gene TRBV5-4 combines with J gene TRBJ2-1; perhaps TRBD1 as D (5 bases). V lost 0 bases, J lost 6 bases, and 16 bases lay in between. Looked up from germline, CDR1 is SGHNT and CDR2 is YYREEE (reference sequence). The CDR3 has 16 residues. The DNA for the CDR3 is TGTGCCAGCAGCTTGGCCTGGCAGTTAGGGGTCAATGAGCAGTTCTTC. As protein: CASSLAWQLGVNEQFF.

The CDR3: CASGFLADTQYF. Here the CDR3 DNA reads TGTGCTAGTGGTTTTCTGGCAGATACGCAGTATTTT. This chain links TRBV12-5 with TRBJ2-3; no reliable D call. The length of the CDR3 is 12 residues. Germline V gene lookup returns CDR1 LGHNT and CDR2 FRNRAP. Trimming removed 3 bases from V and 4 bases from J, with 5 bases in between.

V and J are TRBV28 and TRBJ1-5, with D possibly matching TRBD1 (6 bases). CDR1 MDHEN and CDR2 SYDVKM come from the germline V gene. The CDR3 is 14 residues long. Trimming left V 2 bases short and J 6 bases short, with 11 bases between. The CDR3 nucleotides read TGTGCCAGCAGTTTAGTGCAGGGGATTCAGCCCCAGCATTTT. This sequence encodes CASSLVQGIQPQHF.

As DNA, the CDR3 is TGTGCCAGCAGCGCAGGGGGGACGCAGCATTTT. Its translation: CASSAGGTQHF. This chain links TRBV6-5 with TRBJ1-5; 7 bases fit TRBD1. This CDR3 is 11 amino acids long. V dropped 6 bases and J dropped 13; count of bases not matched to a gene: 6. The germline CDR1 and CDR2 sequences are MNHEY and SVGAGI.

In its sample, this clone was seen a few times. J is TRBJ1-4 and V is TRBV30, with a weak D call TRBD1 (6 bases). V was cut by 1 base and J by 12 bases, with 12 bases left in between. This CDR3 contains 12 residues. Germline CDR1 reads GTSNPN; CDR2 reads SVGIG (reference sequence). CDR3 nucleotide sequence: TGTGCCTGGAGTGCAACAGGGAGCGAACTGTTTTTT. Translating it yields CAWSATGSELFF.

The CDR3, as DNA: TGCGCCAGCAGCCAACTCACAGGGGGCACTGAAGCTTTCTTT. It specifies CASSQLTGGTEAFF. The chain employs TRBV4-1 and TRBJ1-1; the match to TRBD1 covers 8 bases. The CDR3 has 14 residues. J gave up 4 bases and V 2 bases, and 3 bases lay outside the gene matches. The germline V gene has CDR1 MGHRA and CDR2 YSYEKL.

J is TRBJ2-1 and V is TRBV10-3; D is possibly TRBD2 (5 bases). Per germline, CDR1 ENHRY and CDR2 SYGVKD. Trimming removed 0 bases from V and 7 bases from J, with 10 bases in between. The CDR3 contains 14 residues. CDR3 amino acids: CAISESTTGNEQFF. The CDR3 region has the DNA TGTGCCATCAGTGAGTCCACAACGGGGAATGAGCAGTTCTTC.

The V and J genes are TRBV30 and TRBJ1-4; the match to TRBD1 covers 7 bases. CDR1 and CDR2 (germline): GTSNPN, SVGIG (reference sequence). The CDR3 has 13 residues. J lost 4 bases, V lost 5 bases, and 4 bases had no gene match. The CDR3 here is CAWRRDSNEKLFF. CDR3 sequence (DNA): TGTGCCTGGCGCCGGGACAGTAATGAAAAACTGTTTTTT.

The J gene is TRBJ1-2, the V gene TRBV18, with TRBD1 matching over 7 bases. The CDR3 sequence is 15 residues long. V gave up 0 bases and J gave up 7 bases; unmatched junction bases: 8. CDR1 is KGHSH, CDR2 LQKENI, per germline. The CDR3 loop reads CASSPPKGAIRGYTF. CDR3 bases: TGTGCCAGCTCACCACCAAAGGGGGCGATTCGTGGCTACACCTTC.

The CDR3: CASRSGQGYGYTF. In DNA, the CDR3 is TGCGCCAGCAGGTCGGGACAGGGCTATGGCTACACCTTC. The rearrangement uses TRBV4-1 and TRBJ1-2; 9 bases align to TRBD1. The ends lost 6 bases at V and 4 bases at J; junction bases unmatched: 3. In germline, CDR1 is MGHRA, CDR2 YSYEKL. The CDR3 extends over 13 amino acids.

The rearrangement uses TRBV4-2 and TRBJ2-1; D possibly corresponds to TRBD1 (5 bases). The V and J ends lost 6 bases and 4 bases respectively, with 16 bases between them. This CDR3 region has 15 residues. Germline loops: CDR1 LGHNA, CDR2 YNFKEQ. In DNA form, the CDR3 reads TGTGCCAGCAGTCGCTCGGATACAGGATACAATGAGCAGTTCTTC. Its translation: CASSRSDTGYNEQFF.

The chain is built from TRBV30 and TRBJ1-1; maybe TRBD1 (5 bases). This CDR3 contains 12 residues. Germline values: CDR1 GTSNPN, CDR2 SVGIG (reference sequence). CDR3 in amino acids: CATLGGPTEAFF. DNA of the CDR3: TGTGCAACGCTCGGGGGACCGACTGAAGCTTTCTTT.

The J gene is TRBJ1-4, the V gene TRBV7-9, with 7 bases aligning to TRBD1. CDR1 and CDR2 (germline): SEHNR, FQNEAQ (reference sequence). This CDR3 comprises 14 residues. The V segment lost 3 bases and the J segment 4 bases; nucleotides outside the gene matches: 2. The CDR3 DNA follows: TGTGCCAGCAGCTTGACAGGGATTAATGAAAAACTGTTTTTT. Translating gives CASSLTGINEKLFF.